A single sample is the source of the 6 T cell receptor beta chains below, sequenced in a study of cytomegalovirus exposure and HLA in healthy donors. The study ran its PCR with 60 Vbeta and 13 Jbeta primers. Produced via immunoSEQ multiplex PCR; TCRdb's table is partial and in-frame only. The repertoire holds about 150,000 clones, with about 84% as singletons. Material: PBMCs. The source is a male donor in good health and CMV-seronegative.

Of note for this clone: The sample holds other DNA sequences that translate to the same CDR3. V is TRBV9 and J is TRBJ1-2; D unresolved. The CDR3 runs to 13 residues. The ends were cut back, 0 bases at V and 5 bases at J, with 8 bases in the middle. CDR1 SGDLS and CDR2 YYNGEE come from the germline V gene. The CDR3 here is CASSVDSGYGYTF. CDR3 DNA: TGTGCCAGCAGCGTAGATAGCGGGTATGGCTACACCTTC.

The genes are TRBV2 and TRBJ2-3; D is perhaps TRBD2 (6 bases). CDR3 size: 15 residues. Trimming took 5 bases from V and 0 from J, leaving 12 bases between them. Germline loops: CDR1 SNHLY, CDR2 FYNNEI. The CDR3 DNA follows: TGTGCCAGCAGTTTAAGAGCGGGCAGCACAGATACGCAGTATTTT. Translated: CASSLRAGSTDTQYF.

The chain recombines TRBV4-3 with TRBJ2-2; D is uncertain. The V end was cut by 0 bases, the J end by 4 bases, with 6 bases between. CDR1 is LGHNA, CDR2 YSLEER, per germline. The CDR3 is 14 residues long. CDR3 coding DNA: TGCGCCAGCAGCCAAGATTGGGCCACCGGGGAGCTGTTTTTT. Protein product: CASSQDWATGELFF.

This clone showed up just a few times. The V call is TRBV5-1, the J call TRBJ2-7; D perhaps matches TRBD1 (6 bases). The germline CDR1 and CDR2 sequences are SGHRS and YFSETQ. The CDR3 runs 15 residues. V was clipped by 2 bases and J by 4 bases, with 16 bases between them. The CDR3 loop is CASSFQDSQTYEQYF. CDR3 DNA sequence: TGCGCCAGCAGCTTTCAGGACAGCCAAACTTACGAGCAGTACTTC.

The chain is built from TRBV5-1 and TRBJ1-2; D is perhaps TRBD1 (6 bases). With 3 bases removed from V and 2 bases from J, the gap between germline ends came to 17 bases. Per germline, CDR1 SGHRS and CDR2 YFSETQ. This CDR3 spans 16 amino acids. The CDR3 nucleotides are TGCGCCAGCAGCTACCTCTGGGGGGGGCAGAACTATGGCTACACCTTC. Its translation is CASSYLWGGQNYGYTF.

The rearrangement uses TRBV15 and TRBJ1-3, with 7 bases fitting TRBD1. The V gene's germline CDR1 is LNHNV and CDR2 YYDKDF (reference sequence). V trimming: 3 bases; J trimming: 4 bases; junction bases outside the gene matches: 9. The CDR3 is 16 amino acids. The CDR3 DNA is TGTGCCACCAGCAGCGTTGGGGACAGTAGGGGAAACACCATATATTTT. Its translation is CATSSVGDSRGNTIYF.